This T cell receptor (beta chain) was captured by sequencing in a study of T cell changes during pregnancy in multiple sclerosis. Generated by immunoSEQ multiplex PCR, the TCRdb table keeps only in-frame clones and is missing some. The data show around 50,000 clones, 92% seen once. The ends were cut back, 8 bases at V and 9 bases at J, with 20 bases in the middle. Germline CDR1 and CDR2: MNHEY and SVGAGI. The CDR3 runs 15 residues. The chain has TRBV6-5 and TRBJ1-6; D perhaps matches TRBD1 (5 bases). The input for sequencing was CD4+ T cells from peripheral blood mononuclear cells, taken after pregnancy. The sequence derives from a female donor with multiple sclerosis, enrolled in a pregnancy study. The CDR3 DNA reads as TGTGCCAGCGGGGGAAGCGGGGCGATAGGTTCACCCCTCCACTTT. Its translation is CASGGSGAIGSPLHF.